This T cell receptor (beta chain) was captured by sequencing in a study of tissue T cells after allogeneic stem cell transplantation. Relative to its sample, this clone is medium-sized. The antigen remains unidentified. The germline and genes are mouse ones. As for time point: mouse harvest day 14 after allogeneic transplant. Tail vein injection delivered 10^7 T-cell-depleted bone marrow cells and 10^6 splenic CD5+ T cells. The method was immunoSEQ multiplex PCR; TCRdb's version includes in-frame clones alone and lacks a portion of them. The table has around 2,500 clones, 46% seen once. The study, taken as a whole, reports: In patients and mice, blood and spleen missed much of tissue repertoire.

The clonotype originates from a female BALB/c mouse given C57BL/6 T cells with graft-versus-host disease after an allogeneic hematopoietic cell transplant. Sequencing was carried out using gut tissue.

The CDR3 bases that were read are TGTGCCAGCAGTCTGTCGTACAGTAACTATGAACAGTAC. This translates into CASSLSYSNYEQY. The CDR3 reads in full as CASSLSYSNYEQYF. The rearrangement uses TRBV26 and TRBJ2-7; D gene ambiguous. The CDR3 end is not reached by the read, which stops 1 residue before it; the germline J gene fills it in. Germline V gene lookup returns CDR1 KGHPV and CDR2 FQNQEV (reference sequence). V was shortened by 0 bases and J by 3 bases, with 9 bases between the two germline ends. This CDR3 has 14 residues.